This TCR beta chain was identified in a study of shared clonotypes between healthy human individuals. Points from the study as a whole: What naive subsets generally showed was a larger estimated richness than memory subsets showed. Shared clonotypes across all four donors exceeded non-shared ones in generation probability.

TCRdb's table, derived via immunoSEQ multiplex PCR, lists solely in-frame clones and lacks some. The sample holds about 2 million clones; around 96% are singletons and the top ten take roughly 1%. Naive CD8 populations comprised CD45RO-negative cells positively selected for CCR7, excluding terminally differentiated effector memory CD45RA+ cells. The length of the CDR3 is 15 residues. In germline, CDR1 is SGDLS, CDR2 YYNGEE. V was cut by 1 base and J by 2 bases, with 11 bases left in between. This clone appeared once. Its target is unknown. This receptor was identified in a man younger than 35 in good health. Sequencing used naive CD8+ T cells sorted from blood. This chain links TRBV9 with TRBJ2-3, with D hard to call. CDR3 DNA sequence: TGTGCCAGCAGCGTACTAAACGCGATCACAGATACGCAGTATTTT. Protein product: CASSVLNAITDTQYF. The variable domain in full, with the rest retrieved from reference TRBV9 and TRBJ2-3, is DSGVTQTPKHLITATGQRVTLRCSPRSGDLSVYWYQQSLDQGLQFLIQYYNGEERAKGNILERFSAQQFPDLHSELNLSSLELGDSALYFCASSVLNAITDTQYFGPGTRLTVL.